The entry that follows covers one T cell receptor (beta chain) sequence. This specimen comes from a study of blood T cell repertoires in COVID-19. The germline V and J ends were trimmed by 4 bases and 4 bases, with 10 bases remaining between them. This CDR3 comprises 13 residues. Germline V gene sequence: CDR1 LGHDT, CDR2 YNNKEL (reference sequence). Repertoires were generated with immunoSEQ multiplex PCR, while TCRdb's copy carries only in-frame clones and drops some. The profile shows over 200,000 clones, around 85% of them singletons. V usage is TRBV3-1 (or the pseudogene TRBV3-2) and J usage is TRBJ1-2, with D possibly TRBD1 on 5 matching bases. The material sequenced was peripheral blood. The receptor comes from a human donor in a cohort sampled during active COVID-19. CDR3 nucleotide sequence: TGTGCCAGCAGCCGGGGCCCGATCTATGGCTACACCTTC. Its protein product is CASSRGPIYGYTF.